These 3 T cell receptor beta chains share one sample of origin, sequenced in a study of cytomegalovirus exposure and HLA in healthy donors. Use of 60 Vbeta and 13 Jbeta primers characterized the PCR. Assay: immunoSEQ multiplex PCR; the TCRdb copy retains only in-frame clones and omits some. Of roughly 150,000 clones listed, over 75% are singletons. The sequenced sample consisted of PBMCs. The receptors originated from a male donor in good health and CMV-seronegative.

V and J are TRBV5-8 and TRBJ2-4; 7 bases map to TRBD1. The CDR3 runs 16 residues. The trim removed 2 bases at V and 6 bases at J, leaving 11 bases unmatched. Per the germline V gene, CDR1 is SGHTS and CDR2 is YDEGEE. The CDR3 loop reads CASSFENRGPANIQYF. The CDR3 bases are TGTGCCAGCAGCTTTGAAAACAGGGGACCGGCAAACATTCAGTACTTC.

The V gene is TRBV7-9, the J gene TRBJ1-2, with no clear D. Germline V CDR1 and CDR2: SEHNR, FQNEAQ (reference sequence). Trimming left V 5 bases short and J 5 bases short, with 6 bases between. The CDR3 runs to 11 residues. CDR3 protein: CASSPIYGYTF. The CDR3 DNA is TGTGCCAGCAGCCCTATATATGGCTACACCTTC.

CDR3 in DNA: TGTGCCAGCAGCTTGAGCGATTCCGTCAATGAGCAGTTCTTC. It encodes CASSLSDSVNEQFF. The genes are TRBV7-9 and TRBJ2-1; D unresolved. The CDR3 is made up of 14 amino acids. Looked up from germline, CDR1 is SEHNR and CDR2 is FQNEAQ (reference sequence). V lost 3 bases and J lost 6, with 12 bases in between. Full variable domain (rest looked up from reference TRBV7-9 and TRBJ2-1): DTGVSQNPRHKITKRGQNVTFRCDPISEHNRLYWYRQTLGQGPEFLTYFQNEAQLEKSRLLSDRFSAERPKGSFSTLEIQRTEQGDSAMYLCASSLSDSVNEQFFGPGTRLTVL.